The following is a TCR beta chain sequence with its context. The germline gives CDR1 LGHNA, CDR2 YSLEER. This CDR3 has 15 residues. V gave up 0 bases and J gave up 10 bases, with 13 bases separating them. Study processing details: Quantification of nucleated cells was approximated via reference gene primer amplification. Repertoires were generated with immunoSEQ multiplex PCR, while TCRdb's copy carries only in-frame clones and drops some. V, J and clone size reflect that table, while D and trimming were determined from the DNA. This sample has just over 650,000 clones, with approximately 90% found just once. This specimen comes from a study of blood T cell repertoires in COVID-19. Study-wide background: Some COVID-19 samples were acute and others convalescent; all came from the United States, Italy and Spain. PBMCs, B-cell-depleted T cells, or T cells were the source of the cDNA or gDNA that made up the material.

Sequenced material: peripheral blood. The receptor's source is a woman under 30 with acute or convalescent COVID-19. V and J are TRBV4-3 and TRBJ1-6; D gene uncertain. In DNA, the CDR3 is TGCGCCAGCAGCCAAGAAAGAGTCGCGCAATCACCCCTCCACTTT. Translation: CASSQERVAQSPLHF.